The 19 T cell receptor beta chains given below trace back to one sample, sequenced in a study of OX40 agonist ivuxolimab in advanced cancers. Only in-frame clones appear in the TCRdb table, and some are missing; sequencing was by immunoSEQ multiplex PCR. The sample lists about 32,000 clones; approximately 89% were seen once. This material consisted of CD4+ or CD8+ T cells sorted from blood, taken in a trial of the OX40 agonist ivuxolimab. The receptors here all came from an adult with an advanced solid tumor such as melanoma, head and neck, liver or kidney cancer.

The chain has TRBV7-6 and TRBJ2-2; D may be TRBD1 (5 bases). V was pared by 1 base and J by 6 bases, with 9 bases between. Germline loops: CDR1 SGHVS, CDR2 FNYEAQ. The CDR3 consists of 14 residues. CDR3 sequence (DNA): TGTGCCAGCAGCTTAGGCAGGGCGGCCGGGGAGCTGTTTTTT. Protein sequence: CASSLGRAAGELFF. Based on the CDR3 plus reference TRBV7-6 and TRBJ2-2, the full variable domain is GAGVSQSPRYKVTKRGQDVALRCDPISGHVSLYWYRQALGQGPEFLTYFNYEAQQDKSGLPNDRFSAERPEGSISTLTIQRTEQRDSAMYRCASSLGRAAGELFFGEGSRLTVL.

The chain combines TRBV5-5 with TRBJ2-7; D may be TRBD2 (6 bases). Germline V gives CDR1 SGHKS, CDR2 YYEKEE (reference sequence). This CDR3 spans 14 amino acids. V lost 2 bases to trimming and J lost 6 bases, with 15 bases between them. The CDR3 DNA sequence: TGTGCCAGCAGCTTCCTCAGGGTGGAGGGCGAGCAGTACTTC. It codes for CASSFLRVEGEQYF.

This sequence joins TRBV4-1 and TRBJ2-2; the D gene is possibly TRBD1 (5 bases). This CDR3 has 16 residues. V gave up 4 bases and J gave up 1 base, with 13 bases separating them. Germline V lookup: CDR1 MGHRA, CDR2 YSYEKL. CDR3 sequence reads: CASSLHGAGNTGELFF. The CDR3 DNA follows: TGCGCCAGCAGCCTACATGGGGCAGGGAACACCGGGGAGCTGTTTTTT.

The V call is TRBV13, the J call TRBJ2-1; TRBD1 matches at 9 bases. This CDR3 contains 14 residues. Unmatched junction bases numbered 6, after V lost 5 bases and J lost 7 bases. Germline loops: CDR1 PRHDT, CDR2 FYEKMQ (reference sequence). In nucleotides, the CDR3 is TGTGCCAGCAGCCCGGGACAGGGTGTGAATGAGCAGTTCTTC. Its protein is CASSPGQGVNEQFF.

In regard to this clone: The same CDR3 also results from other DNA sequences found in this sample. CDR3 amino acids: CASSEQGSYEQYF. Written as DNA, the CDR3 is TGTGCCAGCAGTGAGCAGGGCTCCTACGAGCAGTACTTC. V is TRBV25-1 and J is TRBJ2-7; D is perhaps TRBD1 (5 bases). Germline-derived CDR1 and CDR2 are MGHDK and SYGVNS. The CDR3 totals 13 residues. The V and J ends lost 3 bases and 0 bases respectively, with 6 bases between them.

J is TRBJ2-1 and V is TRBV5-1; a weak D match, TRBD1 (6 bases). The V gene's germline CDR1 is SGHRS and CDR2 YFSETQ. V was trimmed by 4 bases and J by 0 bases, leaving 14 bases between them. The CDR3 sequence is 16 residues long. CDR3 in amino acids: CASSPRGVSSYNEQFF. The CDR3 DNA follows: TGCGCCAGCAGCCCCAGGGGTGTAAGCTCCTACAATGAGCAGTTCTTC.

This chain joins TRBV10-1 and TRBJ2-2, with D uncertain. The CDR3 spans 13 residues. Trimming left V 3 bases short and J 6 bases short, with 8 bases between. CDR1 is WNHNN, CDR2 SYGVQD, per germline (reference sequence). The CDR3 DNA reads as TGCGCCAGCAGTGAATGGGGTTCCGGGGAGCTGTTTTTT. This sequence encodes CASSEWGSGELFF.

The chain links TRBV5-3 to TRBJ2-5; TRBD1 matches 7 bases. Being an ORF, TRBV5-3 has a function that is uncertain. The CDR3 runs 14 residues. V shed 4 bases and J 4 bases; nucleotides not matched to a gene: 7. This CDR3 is CARSNPTGRETQYF. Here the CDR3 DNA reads TGTGCCAGAAGCAACCCGACAGGGCGAGAGACCCAGTACTTC.

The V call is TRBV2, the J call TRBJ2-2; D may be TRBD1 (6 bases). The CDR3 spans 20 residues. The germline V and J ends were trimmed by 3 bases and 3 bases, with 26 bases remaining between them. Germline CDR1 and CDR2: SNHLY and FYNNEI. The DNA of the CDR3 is TGTGCCAGCAGTGAGAGACGGACAGTTTCTAAGCCCAGGGACACCGGGGAGCTGTTTTTT. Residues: CASSERRTVSKPRDTGELFF.

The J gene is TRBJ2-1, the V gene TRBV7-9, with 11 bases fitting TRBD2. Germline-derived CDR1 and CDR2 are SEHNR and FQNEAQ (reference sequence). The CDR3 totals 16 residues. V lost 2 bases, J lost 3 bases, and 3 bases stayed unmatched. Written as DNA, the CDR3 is TGTGCCAGCAGCTTAAGCCTAGCGGGAGGCTACAATGAGCAGTTCTTC. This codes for CASSLSLAGGYNEQFF. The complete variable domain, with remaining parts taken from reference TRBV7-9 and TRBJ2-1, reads DTGVSQNPRHKITKRGQNVTFRCDPISEHNRLYWYRQTLGQGPEFLTYFQNEAQLEKSRLLSDRFSAERPKGSFSTLEIQRTEQGDSAMYLCASSLSLAGGYNEQFFGPGTRLTVL.

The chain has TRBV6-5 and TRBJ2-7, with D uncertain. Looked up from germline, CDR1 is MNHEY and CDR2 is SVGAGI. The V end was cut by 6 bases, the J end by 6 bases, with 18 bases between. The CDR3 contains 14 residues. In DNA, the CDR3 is TGTGCCAGCAGGGAGTTTATAGCCCCTCTCGAGCAGTACTTC. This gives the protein CASREFIAPLEQYF.

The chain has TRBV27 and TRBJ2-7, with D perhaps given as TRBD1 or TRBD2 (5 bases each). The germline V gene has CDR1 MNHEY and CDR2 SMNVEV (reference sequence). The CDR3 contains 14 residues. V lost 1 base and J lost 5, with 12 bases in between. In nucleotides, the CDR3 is TGTGCCAGCAGTTTATTCATGGGGGTGAACGAGCAGTACTTC. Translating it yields CASSLFMGVNEQYF.

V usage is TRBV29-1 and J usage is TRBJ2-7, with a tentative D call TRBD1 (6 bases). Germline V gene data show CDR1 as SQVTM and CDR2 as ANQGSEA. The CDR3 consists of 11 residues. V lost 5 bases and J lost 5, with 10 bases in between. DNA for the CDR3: TGCAGCGTTTTGGGGGCGGACGAGCAGTACTTC. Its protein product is CSVLGADEQYF.

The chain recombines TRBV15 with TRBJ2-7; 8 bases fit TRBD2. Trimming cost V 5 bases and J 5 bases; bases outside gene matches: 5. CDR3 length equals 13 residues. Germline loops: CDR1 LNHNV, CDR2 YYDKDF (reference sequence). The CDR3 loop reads CATSARREDEQYF. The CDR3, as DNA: TGTGCCACCAGCGCTAGGCGGGAGGACGAGCAGTACTTC.

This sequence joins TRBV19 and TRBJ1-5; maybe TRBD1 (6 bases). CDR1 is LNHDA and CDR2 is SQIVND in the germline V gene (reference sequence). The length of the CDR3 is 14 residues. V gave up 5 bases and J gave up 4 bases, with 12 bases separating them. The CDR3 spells CASSPGTTNQPQHF. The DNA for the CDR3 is TGTGCCAGTAGTCCCGGGACAACTAATCAGCCCCAGCATTTT.

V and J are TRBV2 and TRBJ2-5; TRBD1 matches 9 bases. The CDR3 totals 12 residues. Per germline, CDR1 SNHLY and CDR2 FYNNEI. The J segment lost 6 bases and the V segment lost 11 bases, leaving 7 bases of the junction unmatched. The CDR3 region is CAGHRGRKTQYF. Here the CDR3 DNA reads TGTGCCGGTCACAGGGGGCGGAAGACCCAGTACTTC.

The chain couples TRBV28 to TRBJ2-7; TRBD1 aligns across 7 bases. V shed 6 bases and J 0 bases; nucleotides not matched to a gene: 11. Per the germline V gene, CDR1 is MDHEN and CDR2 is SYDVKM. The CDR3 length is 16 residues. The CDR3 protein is CASSWRPGQTSYEQYF. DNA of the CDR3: TGTGCCAGCAGCTGGCGGCCGGGACAGACCTCCTACGAGCAGTACTTC.

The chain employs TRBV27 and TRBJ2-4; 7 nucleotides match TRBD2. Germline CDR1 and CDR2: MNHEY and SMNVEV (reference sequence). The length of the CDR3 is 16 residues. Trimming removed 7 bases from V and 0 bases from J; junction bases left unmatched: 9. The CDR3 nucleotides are TGTGCCAGCACCAAGGGAGGGCTACTAGCCAAAAACATTCAGTACTTC. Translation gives CASTKGGLLAKNIQYF.

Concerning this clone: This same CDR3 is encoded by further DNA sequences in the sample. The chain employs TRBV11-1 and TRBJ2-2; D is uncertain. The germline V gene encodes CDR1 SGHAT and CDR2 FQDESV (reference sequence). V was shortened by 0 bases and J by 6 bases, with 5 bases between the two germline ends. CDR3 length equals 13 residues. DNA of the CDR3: TGTGCCAGCAGCTTAGCAGGCTCCGGGGAGCTGTTTTTT. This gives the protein CASSLAGSGELFF.